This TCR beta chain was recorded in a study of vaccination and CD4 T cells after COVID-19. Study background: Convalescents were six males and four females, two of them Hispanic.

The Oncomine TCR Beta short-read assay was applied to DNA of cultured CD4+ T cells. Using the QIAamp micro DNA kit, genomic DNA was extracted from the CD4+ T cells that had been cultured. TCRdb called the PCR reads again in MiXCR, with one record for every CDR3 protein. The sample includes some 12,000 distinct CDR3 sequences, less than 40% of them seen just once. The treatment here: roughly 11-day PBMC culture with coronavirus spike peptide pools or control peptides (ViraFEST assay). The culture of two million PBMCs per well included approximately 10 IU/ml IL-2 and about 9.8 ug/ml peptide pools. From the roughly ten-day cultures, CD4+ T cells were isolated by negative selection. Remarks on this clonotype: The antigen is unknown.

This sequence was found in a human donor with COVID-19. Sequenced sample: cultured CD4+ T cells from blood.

The CDR3 coding sequence is TGCAGTGCTGAAATCTTCAGACAGGGGCAATCGGGTGAGCAGTTCTTC. Amino acids: CSAEIFRQGQSGEQFF. V usage is TRBV20-1 and J usage is TRBJ2-1, with TRBD1 identical over 8 bases. The CDR3 sequence is 16 residues long. V shed 5 bases and J 9 bases; nucleotides not matched to a gene: 18. Germline lookup yields CDR1 DFQATT and CDR2 SNEGSKA (reference sequence).